The clone carrying this TCR beta chain occurred many times. These data belong to a study of read filtering for tumor transcriptome and immune sequencing. Germline CDR1 and CDR2: SEHNR and FQNEAQ (reference sequence). Trimming left V 4 bases short and J 4 bases short, with 16 bases between. The CDR3 is made up of 15 amino acids. The library was built from approximately 400 ng RNA with molecular barcoded adaptors for alpha/delta and beta/gamma chains. One entry per CDR3 protein, called by TCRdb with MiXCR from the reads. Of some 41,000 distinct CDR3 sequences listed, about 12% were seen once; the top ten hold around 30%.

The V gene is TRBV7-9, the J gene TRBJ1-1, with D uncertain. Sequencing used a population of CD138-negative cells sorted from bone marrow. This TCR was recovered from a donor at least 40 years old with multiple myeloma. The DNA for the CDR3 is TGTGCCAGCAGCTCCCCGGTCGAAGAACGCACTGAAGCTTTCTTT. Translation: CASSSPVEERTEAFF.